This record covers a single T cell receptor beta chain. Its target is unknown. Germline assignment: CDR1 SNHLY and CDR2 FYNNEI. The ends lost 6 bases at V and 6 bases at J; junction bases unmatched: 7. The CDR3 loop spans 15 amino acids. This specimen belongs to a study of graft-versus-host responses after intestinal transplantation. Study-level background: Recipients were all induced with anti-thymocyte globulin, then given tacrolimus and steroids for about three years.

Study-level points and caveats: Graft-donor T cell macrochimerism coincided with high graft-versus-host to host-versus-graft clonal ratios in allografts. GvH clones surfaced in recipient marrow, some emerging earlier in ileum or blood.

TCRdb's copy holds only in-frame clones and misses some; the assay was immunoSEQ multiplex PCR. Among tens of thousands of clones listed, about 90% were seen once. The TCR comes from a human donor who was the organ donor for an intestinal transplant. This specimen was unstimulated CD8+ T cells sorted from spleen or lymph node cells, taken before transplant. The chain recombines TRBV2 with TRBJ1-6, with 8 bases that match TRBD1. This CDR3 reads CASSGPTGGNSPLHF. The CDR3, as DNA: TGTGCCAGCAGCGGTCCCACAGGGGGTAATTCACCCCTCCACTTT.